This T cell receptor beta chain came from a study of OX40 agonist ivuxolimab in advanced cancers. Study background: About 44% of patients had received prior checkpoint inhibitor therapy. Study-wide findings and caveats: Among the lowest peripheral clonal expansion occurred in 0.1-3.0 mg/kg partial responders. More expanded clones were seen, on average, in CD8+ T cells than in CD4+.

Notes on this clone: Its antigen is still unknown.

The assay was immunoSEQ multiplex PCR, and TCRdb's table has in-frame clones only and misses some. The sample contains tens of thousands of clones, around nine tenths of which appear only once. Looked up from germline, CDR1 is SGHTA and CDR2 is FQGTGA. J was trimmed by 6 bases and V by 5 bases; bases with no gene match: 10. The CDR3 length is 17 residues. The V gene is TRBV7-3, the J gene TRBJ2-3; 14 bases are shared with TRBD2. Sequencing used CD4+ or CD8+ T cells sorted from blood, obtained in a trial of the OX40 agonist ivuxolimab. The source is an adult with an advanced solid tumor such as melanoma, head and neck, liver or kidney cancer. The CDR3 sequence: CASSIGTSGRLGDTQYF. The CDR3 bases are TGTGCCAGCAGCATCGGGACTAGCGGGAGACTTGGTGATACGCAGTATTTT.